This passage covers 10 T cell receptor beta chains from one sample sequenced in a study of T cell clones after liver transplantation. Sequenced by immunoSEQ multiplex PCR; TCRdb stores in-frame clones only, minus some. The table shows around 110,000 clones, with roughly nine tenths occurring only once. Here the sequenced sample was CD4+ T cells from blood, taken 12 months after liver transplant. These TCRs come from a human patient who received a liver transplant. Some of the T cells may derive from the graft donor.

V usage is TRBV14 and J usage is TRBJ2-2; D unclear. The CDR3 is made up of 14 amino acids. V was trimmed by 3 bases and J by 1 base, leaving 6 bases between them. From germline, CDR1 is SGHDN and CDR2 FVKESK. CDR3 in amino acids: CASSQKVNTGELFF. DNA for the CDR3: TGTGCCAGCAGCCAGAAAGTGAACACCGGGGAGCTGTTTTTT.

The chain couples TRBV7-9 to TRBJ2-7; 7 positions agree with TRBD2. The CDR3 covers 16 residues. The V and J ends lost 5 bases and 2 bases, in that order; junction bases with no gene match: 12. Germline loops: CDR1 SEHNR, CDR2 FQNEAQ (reference sequence). CDR3 bases: TGTGCCAGCAGCGCCCGGACTAGTGGCGGGACCTACGAGCAGTACTTC. Its translation: CASSARTSGGTYEQYF.

The genes are TRBV9 and TRBJ2-5; 13 positions agree with TRBD2. The CDR3 has 15 residues. Trimming at V came to 3 bases and at J to 5 bases, leaving 4 bases not matched to a gene. Germline values: CDR1 SGDLS, CDR2 YYNGEE. CDR3 residues: CASSAGLAGPETQYF. Written as DNA, the CDR3 is TGTGCCAGCAGCGCGGGACTAGCGGGACCGGAGACCCAGTACTTC.

The chain couples TRBV30 to TRBJ1-4, with 7 bases fitting TRBD1. The trim removed 0 bases at V and 0 bases at J, leaving 10 bases unmatched. CDR1 and CDR2 from the germline V gene are GTSNPN and SVGIG (reference sequence). The CDR3 is 18 residues long. CDR3 residues: CAWSVRAGGDPTNEKLFF. In DNA, the CDR3 is TGTGCCTGGAGTGTACGCGCAGGGGGGGATCCAACTAATGAAAAACTGTTTTTT.

With respect to this clone: At one boundary the junction diverges from the germline segment, which might be a read error. J is TRBJ2-1 and V is TRBV11-2, with TRBD2 matching 10 bases. The germline V gene has CDR1 SGHAT and CDR2 FQNNGV. The CDR3 spans 14 residues. CDR3 nucleotide sequence: TGTGCCAGCAGCTCCCCAATGGGTAGCGGGAGGCCAGTCTTC. Translated: CASSSPMGSGRPVF.

This chain links TRBV6-5 with TRBJ2-5, with D tentatively TRBD1 (5 bases). The CDR3 has 13 residues. CDR1 is MNHEY and CDR2 is SVGAGI in the germline V gene. V lost 5 bases and J lost 7, with 14 bases in between. The CDR3 spells CASSKPGPRTQYF. The CDR3 coding sequence is TGTGCCAGCAGTAAGCCAGGGCCCAGGACCCAGTACTTC.

As regards this clone: The junction shows a germline mismatch at one end, possibly a read error. This chain uses TRBV5-1 with TRBJ1-1; the D gene is possibly TRBD1 (5 bases). Germline lookup yields CDR1 SGHRS and CDR2 YFSETQ. The CDR3 contains 14 residues. The CDR3 loop is CASSLTGQNPEAFF. In nucleotides, the CDR3 is TGCGCCAGCAGCTTGACAGGTCAGAACCCTGAAGCTTTCTTT.

The chain couples TRBV5-4 to TRBJ2-3; possible D gene TRBD2, 5 bases. V was pared by 4 bases and J by 6 bases, with 18 bases between. CDR3 length equals 15 residues. The germline gives CDR1 SGHNT, CDR2 YYREEE (reference sequence). The CDR3 is CASSLNGSRADTQYF. CDR3 nucleotides: TGTGCCAGCAGCCTGAATGGTTCGCGGGCGGATACGCAGTATTTT.

The rearrangement joins TRBV11-3 to TRBJ1-2; TRBD1 agrees at 9 bases. The CDR3 runs to 14 residues. The germline CDR1 and CDR2 sequences are SGHNT and YENEEA. Unmatched junction bases numbered 3, after V lost 5 bases and J lost 2 bases. The CDR3 nucleotides read TGTGCCAGCAGCCGAGGACAGGGGAACTATGGCTACACCTTC. It specifies CASSRGQGNYGYTF.

The rearrangement joins TRBV4-2 to TRBJ2-6, with 7 bases fitting TRBD2. The CDR3 extends over 16 amino acids. CDR1 is LGHNA and CDR2 is YNFKEQ in the germline V gene. V trimming: 0 bases; J trimming: 3 bases; junction bases outside the gene matches: 2. The CDR3 DNA follows: TGTGCCAGCAGCCAAGAGGCGGGGGTTGGGGCCAACGTCCTGACTTTC. Translation: CASSQEAGVGANVLTF.